The clone carrying this T cell receptor (beta chain) occurred many times. A read error may account for a junction end that differs from germline. The source of the sample is a study of metastatic and nonmetastatic thyroid tumors. Germline values: CDR1 LNHDA, CDR2 SQIVND (reference sequence). The CDR3 totals 11 residues. Before thyroid surgery, none of the patients had received any treatment. TCRdb re-clonotyped the PCR reads through MiXCR. The repertoire holds under 75,000 clones, with around 20% as singletons. This receptor was taken from a female donor with papillary thyroid cancer or a benign thyroid nodule (not recorded which). Some clones in this sample may be carry-over from other donors' samples. The source material was blood. V usage is TRBV19 and J usage is TRBJ2-5; a weak D match, TRBD2 (5 bases). The CDR3 sequence: CASSSQRRKIF. The CDR3 nucleotides read TGTGCCAGTAGCTCCCAGCGGCGGAAGATCTTC.